The next 20 T cell receptor beta chains were all read from a single sample in a study of molecular identifiers for immune sequencing clone quantification (dated by TCRdb to 2016 to 2018). Preparation of the library involved PCR. Sequencer: Illumina HiSeq 4000. In TCRdb, the public reads were trimmed at Q25 with fastp and aligned with MiXCR, with productive beta chains retained. Rows matching on CDR3 protein sequence are summarized as one entry with the most common DNA and genes. This sample is represented by about half a million distinct CDR3 sequences; roughly a fifth of them were singletons. The top ten hold more than 0.8% of the sample. Sequencing was done on a sample of naive CD8+ T cells from blood, with Jurkat cell RNA spiked in. This sample's cell subset or site label indicates: FACS-sorted CD8+CD4-CCR7+CD45RA+ naive T cells. The receptors stem from a human donor in good health. Some libraries in this study had Jurkat cell RNA spiked in.

With regard to this clonotype: Just one base apart from a much larger clone, this may be a read error. This sequence joins TRBV4-3 and TRBJ2-2; 7 bases agree with TRBD2. The CDR3 sequence is 16 residues long. Germline CDR1 and CDR2: LGHNA and YSLEER. Written as DNA, the CDR3 is TGCGCCAGCAGCCAAGATTCCGGGGGGACGACCGGGGAGCAGTTTTTT. Its translation is CASSQDSGGTTGEQFF.

The sample holds many counts of this clonotype. The CDR3 DNA is TGTGCCAGCAGAGCAGGGCTTTTTAACGCTGAAGCTTTCTTT. Encoded protein: CASRAGLFNAEAFF. This sequence joins TRBV7-2 and TRBJ1-1; D possibly corresponds to TRBD1 (5 bases). This CDR3 is built from 14 residues. Germline loops: CDR1 SGHTA, CDR2 FQGNSA. V lost 6 bases to trimming and J lost 6 bases, with 17 bases between them.

The gene calls are TRBV9 and TRBJ2-1; 13 nucleotides agree with TRBD2. This CDR3 contains 15 residues. V lost 4 bases to trimming and J lost 9 bases; unmatched junction nucleotides: 7. Looked up from germline, CDR1 is SGDLS and CDR2 is YYNGEE. Here the CDR3 reads CASSITSGRAGEQFF. The CDR3 bases are TGTGCCAGCAGCATAACTAGCGGGAGGGCCGGTGAGCAGTTCTTC.

A word on this clonotype: This may stem from a read error, because a much larger clone lies one nucleotide away. The chain joins TRBV4-2 to TRBJ2-7, with D perhaps given as TRBD1 or TRBD2 (5 bases each). Looked up from germline, CDR1 is LGHNA and CDR2 is YNFKEQ. This CDR3 contains 13 residues. CDR3 coding DNA: TGTGCCAGCAGCCCAAGGGACCGTTACGAGCAGTGCTTC. Translated: CASSPRDRYEQCF.

This clonotype showed up many times. The chain links TRBV6-2 or TRBV6-3 to TRBJ2-3; D may be TRBD1 (6 bases). Germline assignment: CDR1 MNHEY and CDR2 SVGEGT. V gave up 1 base and J gave up 6 bases, with 8 bases separating them. The length of the CDR3 is 13 residues. The CDR3 DNA reads TGTGCCAGCAGTTACTTCACAGGGGATACGCAGTATTTT. Translation: CASSYFTGDTQYF.

V usage is TRBV20-1 and J usage is TRBJ2-7; TRBD1 matches 8 bases. From germline, CDR1 is DFQATT and CDR2 SNEGSKA (reference sequence). V gave up 6 bases and J gave up 0 bases; unmatched junction bases: 7. The CDR3 length is 14 residues. CDR3 coding DNA: TGCAGTGCCATGGGACAGGAGAACTCCTACGAGCAGTACTTC. Amino acids: CSAMGQENSYEQYF.

This clonotype was seen at least ten times. This chain links TRBV7-9 with TRBJ2-7; the D is unclear. Per germline, CDR1 SEHNR and CDR2 FQNEAQ (reference sequence). The CDR3 totals 14 residues. V was cut by 4 bases and J by 0 bases, with 10 bases left in between. The CDR3, as DNA: TGTGCCAGCAGCTCTCCCGCCAACTCCTACGAGCAGTACTTC. Translating it yields CASSSPANSYEQYF.

This clonotype was observed many times. J is TRBJ1-3 and V is TRBV5-6, with D maybe TRBD1 (6 bases). The CDR3 is 15 residues long. Germline CDR1 and CDR2: SGHDT and YYEEEE. Trimming removed 4 bases at V and 2 bases at J, with 13 bases between. Here the CDR3 reads CASSPKQGPGNTIYF. CDR3 bases: TGTGCCAGCAGCCCAAAACAGGGTCCTGGAAACACCATATATTTT.

There are many counts of this clonotype. The V gene is TRBV29-1, the J gene TRBJ2-7; 9 bases match TRBD1. The CDR3 is 16 residues long. V lost 0 bases, J lost 1 base, and 7 bases stayed unmatched. Germline CDR1 reads SQVTM; CDR2 reads ANQGSEA. The CDR3 nucleotides are TGCAGCGTTGAAGATATCAGGGGACAGGGATCCTACGAGCAGTACTTC. Translated, it gives CSVEDIRGQGSYEQYF.

J is TRBJ2-2 and V is TRBV7-9, with a tentative D call TRBD2 (6 bases). In germline, CDR1 is SEHNR, CDR2 FQNEAQ (reference sequence). V shed 8 bases and J shed 5 bases, with 15 bases lying between them. The length of the CDR3 is 14 residues. CDR3 sequence: CASWSSVRTGELFF. The CDR3 DNA sequence: TGTGCCAGCTGGTCTAGCGTTCGAACCGGGGAGCTGTTTTTT.

Comments on this clonotype: The junction shows a germline mismatch at one end, possibly a read error. The chain uses TRBV14 and TRBJ2-2, with D hard to call. CDR3 length: 17 amino acids. Germline lookup yields CDR1 SGHDN and CDR2 FVKESK. CDR3: CASRQDLVKSNTRELFF. In DNA form, the CDR3 reads TGTGCCAGCAGACAAGATCTAGTGAAATCGAACACCAGGGAGCTGTTTTTT.

This clonotype has a handful of counts. The junction differs from germline at one of its ends, possibly a read error. The rearrangement uses TRBV5-5 and TRBJ1-1, with D unresolved. The CDR3 covers 11 residues. In germline, CDR1 is SGHKS, CDR2 YYEKEE (reference sequence). The CDR3 protein is CASSAATEALF. CDR3 DNA: TGTGCCAGCAGCGCAGCCACTGAAGCTCTCTTT. Full variable domain (outside the CDR3, taken from reference TRBV5-5 and TRBJ1-1): DAGVTQSPTHLIKTRGQQVTLRCSPISGHKSVSWYQQVLGQGPQFIFQYYEKEERGRGNFPDRFSARQFPNYSSELNVNALLLGDSALYLCASSAATEALFGQGTRLTVV.

This clonotype has at least ten counts. The chain is built from TRBV25-1 and TRBJ2-2; D uncertain. Germline lookup yields CDR1 MGHDK and CDR2 SYGVNS. The CDR3 length is 12 residues. Deletions cut 8 bases from V and 0 bases from J, with 4 bases between. CDR3 in amino acids: CASDPNTGELFF. The CDR3 DNA is TGTGCCAGCGATCCGAACACCGGGGAGCTGTTTTTT.

There are many counts of this clonotype. V is TRBV12-3 or TRBV12-4 and J is TRBJ2-2; no firm D call. CDR3 length equals 14 residues. Trimming pared 3 bases from V and 6 bases from J, leaving 11 bases between. The CDR3 DNA follows: TGTGCCAGCAGTTTTTTTGGCTCTGCCGGGGAGCTGTTTTTT. It translates to CASSFFGSAGELFF.

This clonotype has a count of ten or more. The CDR3 is CASKPEVNYEQYF. The CDR3 bases are TGTGCCAGCAAACCTGAGGTAAACTACGAGCAGTACTTC. The chain couples TRBV6-2 or TRBV6-3 to TRBJ2-7; D remains unclear. V was trimmed by 7 bases and J by 3 bases, leaving 13 bases between them. This CDR3 contains 13 residues. CDR1 is MNHEY and CDR2 is SVGEGT in the germline V gene.

This clonotype was found a few times. A much larger clone is a single base away; this may be a read error. J is TRBJ1-2 and V is TRBV4-3; D not certain. This CDR3 is built from 12 residues. Per the germline V gene, CDR1 is LGHNA and CDR2 is YSLEER. Trimming took off 0 bases at V and 3 bases at J, with 2 bases between the two ends. CDR3 protein: CASSQDDYGYTF. Written as DNA, the CDR3 is TGCGCCAGCAGCCAAGATGACTATGGCTACACCTTC.

This clonotype has only a few counts. The chain combines TRBV29-1 with TRBJ1-5; weak D call: TRBD1 (5 bases). CDR3 length: 13 amino acids. The V end was cut by 6 bases, the J end by 3 bases, with 12 bases between. Germline V lookup: CDR1 SQVTM, CDR2 ANQGSEA. Here the CDR3 reads CSVVDSYNQPQHF. CDR3 DNA: TGCAGCGTAGTCGACAGCTACAATCAGCCCCAGCATTTT.

In the case of this clonotype: At one boundary the junction diverges from the germline segment, which might be a read error. The DNA of the CDR3 is TGTGCCTGCAGTTTATCCCCTCCGGGACGCAGCTATGGCTACACCTTC. It encodes CACSLSPPGRSYGYTF. J is TRBJ1-2 and V is TRBV6-6, with D perhaps matching TRBD1 (5 bases). CDR3 size: 16 residues. Germline values: CDR1 MNHNY, CDR2 SVGAGI (reference sequence).

This clonotype has at least ten counts. This chain joins TRBV25-1 and TRBJ1-1, with D possibly being TRBD1 (5 bases). V was trimmed by 1 base and J by 5 bases, leaving 14 bases between them. Per the germline V gene, CDR1 is MGHDK and CDR2 is SYGVNS. This CDR3 is built from 15 residues. The DNA of the CDR3 is TGTGCCAGCAGTGAATCAGGGATTGGGGGGACTGAAGCTTTCTTT. Translated, it gives CASSESGIGGTEAFF. Based on the CDR3 plus reference TRBV25-1 and TRBJ1-1, the full variable domain is EADIYQTPRYLVIGTGKKITLECSQTMGHDKMYWYQQDPGMELHLIHYSYGVNSTEKGDLSSESTVSRIRTEHFPLTLESARPSHTSQYLCASSESGIGGTEAFFGQGTRLTVV.

This clonotype came up a few times. The V gene is TRBV20-1, the J gene TRBJ1-5, with a tentative D call TRBD1 (5 bases). Per the germline V gene, CDR1 is DFQATT and CDR2 is SNEGSKA (reference sequence). The CDR3 contains 15 residues. V lost 3 bases and J lost 6, with 18 bases in between. CDR3 DNA sequence: TGCAGTGCTAGGTTCGCGACAGAGCCTTTTCAGCCCCAGCATTTT. This codes for CSARFATEPFQPQHF.